This TCR beta chain was sequenced during a study of T cell changes during pregnancy in multiple sclerosis (dated by TCRdb to between 2017 and 2020). Regarding the research as a whole: The study looked at changes in the T cell repertoire across pregnancy in women with multiple sclerosis.

The count of this clone is one. Its antigen specificity is not known. Per-base qualities were not stored, and no clone one base away is much larger. The library was generated by the immunoSEQ multiplex PCR assay. Held by TCRdb, this immuneACCESS table contains in-frame sequences only and omits some clones. Under half of the omission traces to an unresolved V gene where checked; the cause of the rest is unknown. This sample holds fewer than 65,000 clones; about 90% were observed only once. In total, the top ten clones hold roughly 0.4% of the sample. CDR1 and CDR2 were assigned from the germline V gene as MGHRA and YSYEKL. V is reduced by 1 base and J by 4 bases, leaving a spacing of 7 bases between them. The CDR3, cysteine through phenylalanine, is 13 amino acids long. CDR3 DNA only is kept here, 39 bases in frame from base 1.

The chain uses TRBV4-1 and TRBJ2-5; the D gene lacks a confident call. The input for sequencing was CD4+ T cells from peripheral blood mononuclear cells, taken after pregnancy. The clonotype originates from a female donor with multiple sclerosis, enrolled in a pregnancy study. Here the CDR3 is given as CASSQVIAETQYF. The sequenced DNA is TGCGCCAGCAGCCAAGTTATAGCAGAGACCCAGTACTTC.